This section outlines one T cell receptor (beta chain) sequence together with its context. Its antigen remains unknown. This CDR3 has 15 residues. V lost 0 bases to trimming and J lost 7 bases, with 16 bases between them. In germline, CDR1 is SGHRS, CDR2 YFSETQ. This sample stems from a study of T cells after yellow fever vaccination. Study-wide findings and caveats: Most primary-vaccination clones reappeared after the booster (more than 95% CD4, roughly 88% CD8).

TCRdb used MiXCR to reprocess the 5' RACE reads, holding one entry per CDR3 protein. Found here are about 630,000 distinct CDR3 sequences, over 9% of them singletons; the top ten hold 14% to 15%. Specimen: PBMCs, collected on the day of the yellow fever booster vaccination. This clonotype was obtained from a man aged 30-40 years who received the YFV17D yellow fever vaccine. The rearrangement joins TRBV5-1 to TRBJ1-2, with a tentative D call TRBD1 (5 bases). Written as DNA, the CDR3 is TGCGCCAGCAGCTTGGTTGGGGGGTCGCTTGCTGGCTACACCTTC. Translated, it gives CASSLVGGSLAGYTF.